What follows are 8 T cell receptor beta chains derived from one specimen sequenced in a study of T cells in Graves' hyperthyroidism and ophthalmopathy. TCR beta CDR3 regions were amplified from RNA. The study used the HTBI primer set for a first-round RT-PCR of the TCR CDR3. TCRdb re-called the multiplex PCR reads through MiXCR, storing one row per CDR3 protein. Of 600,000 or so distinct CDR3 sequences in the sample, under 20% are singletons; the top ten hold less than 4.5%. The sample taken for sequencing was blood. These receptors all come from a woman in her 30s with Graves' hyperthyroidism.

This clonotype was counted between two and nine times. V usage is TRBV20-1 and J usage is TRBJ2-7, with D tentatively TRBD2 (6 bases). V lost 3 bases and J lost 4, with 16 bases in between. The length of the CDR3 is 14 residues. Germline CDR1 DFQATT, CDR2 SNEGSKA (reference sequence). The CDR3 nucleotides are TGCAGTGCTAGTCCCCCGACTAGTCCATACGAGCAGTACTTC. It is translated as CSASPPTSPYEQYF.

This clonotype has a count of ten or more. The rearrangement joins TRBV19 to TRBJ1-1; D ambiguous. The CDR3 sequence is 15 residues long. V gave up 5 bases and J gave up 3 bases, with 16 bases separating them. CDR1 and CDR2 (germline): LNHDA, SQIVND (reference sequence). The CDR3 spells CASSPSEGGYTEAFF. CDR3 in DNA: TGTGCCAGTAGTCCCTCGGAAGGCGGTTACACTGAAGCTTTCTTT.

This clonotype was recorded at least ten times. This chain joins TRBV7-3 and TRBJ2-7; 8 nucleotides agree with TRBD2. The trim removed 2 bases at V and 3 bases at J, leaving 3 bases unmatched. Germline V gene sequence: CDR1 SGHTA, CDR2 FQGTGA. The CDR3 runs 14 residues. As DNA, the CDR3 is TGTGCCAGCAGCTTACAGCGGGAGTACTACGAGCAGTACTTC. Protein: CASSLQREYYEQYF.

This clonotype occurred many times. This CDR3 reads CASSPLGGGGVDEQFF. Here the CDR3 DNA reads TGTGCCAGCAGCCCTCTCGGCGGGGGCGGTGTGGATGAGCAGTTCTTC. The chain is built from TRBV11-2 and TRBJ2-1; D is possibly TRBD2 (7 bases). The CDR3 length is 16 residues. Between the trimmed V and J ends, which lost 5 bases and 8 bases, there was a span of 22 bases. The germline CDR1 and CDR2 sequences are SGHAT and FQNNGV.

The CDR3 DNA is TGTGCCAGCAGCTTAGAAGGCGGTTTCTACGAGCAGTACTTC. As protein: CASSLEGGFYEQYF. The chain joins TRBV7-9 to TRBJ2-7; D gene uncertain. The CDR3 contains 14 residues. CDR1 SEHNR and CDR2 FQNEAQ come from the germline V gene (reference sequence). Trimming pared 1 base from V and 3 bases from J, leaving 10 bases between.

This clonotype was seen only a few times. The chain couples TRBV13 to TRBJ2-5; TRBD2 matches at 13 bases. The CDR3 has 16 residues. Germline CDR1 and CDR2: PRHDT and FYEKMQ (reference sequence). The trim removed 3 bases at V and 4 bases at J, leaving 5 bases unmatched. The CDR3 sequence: CASSFAGLAGVETQYF. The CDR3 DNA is TGTGCCAGCAGCTTTGCCGGACTAGCGGGAGTAGAGACCCAGTACTTC. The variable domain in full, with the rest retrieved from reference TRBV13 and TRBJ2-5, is AAGVIQSPRHLIKEKRETATLKCYPIPRHDTVYWYQQGPGQDPQFLISFYEKMQSDKGSIPDRFSAQQFSDYHSELNMSSLELGDSALYFCASSFAGLAGVETQYFGPGTRLLVL.

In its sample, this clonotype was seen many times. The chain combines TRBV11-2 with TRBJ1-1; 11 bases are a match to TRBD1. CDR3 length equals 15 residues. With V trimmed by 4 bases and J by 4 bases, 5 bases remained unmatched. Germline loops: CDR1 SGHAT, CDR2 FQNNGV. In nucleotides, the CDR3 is TGTGCCAGCAGCTCCACGGACAGGGGGCTCACTGAAGCTTTCTTT. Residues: CASSSTDRGLTEAFF.

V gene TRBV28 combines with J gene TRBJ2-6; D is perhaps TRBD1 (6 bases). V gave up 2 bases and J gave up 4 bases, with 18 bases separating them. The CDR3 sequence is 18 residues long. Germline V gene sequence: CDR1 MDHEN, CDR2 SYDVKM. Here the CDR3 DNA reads TGTGCCAGCAGTTTAGGTAACGTGTGGGGGCTCGGGGCCAACGTCCTGACTTTC. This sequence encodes CASSLGNVWGLGANVLTF.